The rows below give T cell receptor beta chains drawn from one sample of a study of T cell responses to AZD1222 COVID-19 vaccine. Sequenced by immunoSEQ multiplex PCR; TCRdb stores in-frame clones only, minus some. Of more than 85,000 clones in the sample, about nine tenths are singletons; the top ten hold about 1.6%. The sample was peripheral blood, taken on day 0 of AZD1222 vaccination. The receptors derive from an adult in good health. Each CDR3 is given with its conserved first and last residue. A D gene is named only where the DNA matches it firmly. Size is stated for part of the rows, as once, few or many counts, or as a class when the clone is expanded.

size: few
V: TRBV5-1
J: TRBJ2-1
D: TRBD2
CDR3: CASSLAGVYSYNEQFF
DNA: TGCGCCAGCAGCTTAGCGGGAGTATACTCCTACAATGAGCAGTTCTTC

size: -
V: TRBV19
J: TRBJ2-7
D: -
CDR3: CASSTSGSGEQYF
DNA: TGTGCCAGTAGTACCTCTGGCTCTGGCGAGCAGTACTTC

size: -
V: TRBV12-5
J: TRBJ2-1
D: TRBD1
CDR3: CASGLDRGSYNEQFF
DNA: TGTGCTAGTGGTTTAGACAGGGGGTCCTACAATGAGCAGTTCTTC

size: once
V: TRBV7-9
J: TRBJ2-3
D: TRBD1
CDR3: CASKQGAADTQYF
DNA: TGTGCCAGCAAACAGGGGGCCGCAGATACGCAGTATTTT

size: -
V: TRBV19
J: TRBJ1-2
D: -
CDR3: CASSPVNYGYTF
DNA: TGTGCCAGTAGTCCGGTTAACTATGGCTACACCTTC

size: -
V: TRBV18
J: TRBJ2-5
D: TRBD2
CDR3: CASSPNSGQETQYF
DNA: TGTGCCAGCTCACCTAATAGCGGGCAAGAGACCCAGTACTTC

size: -
V: TRBV7-8
J: TRBJ1-4
D: -
CDR3: CASSFAQGGEKLFF
DNA: TGTGCCAGCAGCTTTGCGCAGGGAGGTGAAAAACTGTTTTTT

size: once
V: TRBV28
J: TRBJ2-3
D: -
CDR3: CASSLSGGAPTDTQYF
DNA: TGTGCCAGCAGTCTTAGTGGGGGGGCCCCCACAGATACGCAGTATTTT

size: -
V: TRBV6-5
J: TRBJ1-4
D: -
CDR3: CASSRAGAANEKLFF
DNA: TGTGCCAGCAGCCGGGCCGGGGCTGCTAATGAAAAACTGTTTTTT

size: -
V: TRBV5-1
J: TRBJ2-7
D: TRBD2
CDR3: CASSLREGPYEQYF
DNA: TGCGCCAGCAGCTTGCGGGAGGGACCTTACGAGCAGTACTTC

size: once
V: TRBV4-1
J: TRBJ2-3
D: TRBD2
CDR3: CASSQATSGRGDTQYF
DNA: TGCGCCAGCAGCCAAGCTACTAGCGGGAGGGGAGATACGCAGTATTTT

size: -
V: TRBV5-1
J: TRBJ2-7
D: TRBD1
CDR3: CASSLGDRGFREQYF
DNA: TGCGCCAGCAGCTTGGGGGACAGGGGTTTTCGCGAGCAGTACTTC

size: -
V: TRBV6-1
J: TRBJ2-3
D: TRBD2
CDR3: CASSAQGASGGNTDTQYF
DNA: TGTGCCAGCAGTGCCCAAGGTGCTAGCGGGGGGAACACAGATACGCAGTATTTT

size: -
V: TRBV19
J: TRBJ1-5
D: -
CDR3: CASRGRTVNQPQHF
DNA: TGTGCCAGTAGGGGGAGGACAGTTAATCAGCCCCAGCATTTT

size: -
V: TRBV19
J: TRBJ2-1
D: TRBD1
CDR3: CASSMDRGLYNEQFF
DNA: TGTGCCAGTAGTATGGACAGGGGGCTTTACAATGAGCAGTTCTTC

size: -
V: TRBV3-1/TRBV3-2
J: TRBJ2-7
D: -
CDR3: CASSQTGPQYF
DNA: TGTGCCAGCAGCCAGACGGGACCGCAGTACTTC

size: -
V: TRBV6-5
J: TRBJ2-6
D: -
CDR3: CASRNSGANVLTF
DNA: TGTGCCAGCCGGAATTCTGGGGCCAACGTCCTGACTTTC

size: -
V: TRBV5-5
J: TRBJ2-1
D: -
CDR3: CASSFVAGSTYNEQFF
DNA: TGTGCCAGCAGCTTCGTGGCAGGCTCTACCTACAATGAGCAGTTCTTC

size: -
V: TRBV30
J: TRBJ2-7
D: -
CDR3: CAWSRQLSYEQYF
DNA: TGTGCCTGGAGCAGACAGCTTTCCTACGAGCAGTACTTC

size: -
V: TRBV5-1
J: TRBJ1-2
D: -
CDR3: CASSVGGSNYGYTF
DNA: TGCGCCAGCAGCGTCGGCGGATCTAACTATGGCTACACCTTC

size: -
V: TRBV7-2
J: TRBJ2-7
D: -
CDR3: CASSFSPASSYEQYF
DNA: TGTGCCAGCAGCTTTTCCCCAGCGAGCTCCTACGAGCAGTACTTC

size: -
V: TRBV6-1
J: TRBJ1-2
D: -
CDR3: CASSEAFGDLYGYTF
DNA: TGTGCCAGCAGTGAAGCGTTCGGTGACCTTTATGGCTACACCTTC

size: -
V: TRBV11-2
J: TRBJ2-7
D: -
CDR3: CASSSLEGQREQYF
DNA: TGTGCCAGCAGCTCTCTGGAAGGACAGCGCGAGCAGTACTTC

size: -
V: TRBV10-3
J: TRBJ1-5
D: -
CDR3: CATSKGREQPQHF
DNA: TGTGCCACCTCAAAAGGGCGGGAGCAGCCCCAGCATTTT

size: -
V: TRBV24-1
J: TRBJ1-5
D: -
CDR3: CATSDSGAQAINQPQHF
DNA: TGTGCCACCAGTGATAGCGGGGCACAGGCGATTAATCAGCCCCAGCATTTT

size: -
V: TRBV6-5
J: TRBJ1-1
D: -
CDR3: CASSYSMDSTEAFF
DNA: TGTGCCAGCAGTTACTCGATGGACAGCACTGAAGCTTTCTTT

size: -
V: TRBV5-1
J: TRBJ1-6
D: TRBD1
CDR3: CASSRTVPGTGENSPLHF
DNA: TGCGCCAGCAGCAGAACAGTTCCCGGGACAGGGGAGAATTCACCCCTCCACTTT